This TCR beta chain was captured by sequencing in a study of CD8 T cells in Susac syndrome. Negative isolation was applied to CD8+ and CD4+ T cells, and FACS enrichment was applied to TEMRA cells. RNA in amounts of roughly 0.5 to 1 ug was reverse transcribed with random hexamers. Amplification of TCR beta CDR3 spanned 54 Vbeta and 13 Jbeta via immunoSEQ multiplex PCR. TCRdb recomputed calls from the immunoSEQ multiplex PCR reads with MiXCR, one row per CDR3 protein. The top ten clones hold approximately 0.2% of a sample with fewer than 350,000 distinct CDR3 sequences, approximately 91% of them seen once. As for this clonotype: Its cognate antigen is unknown.

This CDR3 contains 16 residues. CDR1 and CDR2 from the germline V gene are MNHNS and SASEGT. Trimming shortened V by 1 base and J by 4 bases, and 16 bases separated the two germline ends. Study-wide results and limits: The study recognized that the number of individuals in its TCR sequencing and HLA analysis was relatively small.

The V call is TRBV6-1, the J call TRBJ1-2, with D perhaps TRBD1 (5 bases). The sequenced sample consisted of CD8+ T cells from PBMCs. This sequence originates from a human donor with multiple sclerosis. The CDR3 here is CASSEGLRGGLYGYTF. CDR3 coding DNA: TGTGCCAGCAGTGAAGGGTTACGGGGGGGTCTCTATGGCTACACCTTC.